These 31 T cell receptor beta chains share one sample of origin, sequenced in a study of metastatic and nonmetastatic thyroid tumors. TCRdb re-analyzed the PCR reads through MiXCR. The sample records about 38,000 clones, around half being singletons. Each patient came to thyroid surgery without any prior treatment (of any kind). Material for sequencing was tumor tissue. These receptor sequences come from a male donor with papillary thyroid cancer or a benign thyroid nodule (not recorded which). Some clones in this sample may be carry-over from other donors' samples.

The chain is built from TRBV7-2 and TRBJ2-1; 10 bases are shared with TRBD2. The CDR3 is made up of 16 amino acids. V lost 1 base to trimming and J lost 7 bases; unmatched junction nucleotides: 7. Per the germline V gene, CDR1 is SGHTA and CDR2 is FQGNSA. CDR3 nucleotides: TGTGCCAGCAGCTTAGGCTTGGGACTAGCGCAGAATGAGCAGTTCTTC. It yields the protein CASSLGLGLAQNEQFF.

There are a few counts of this clone. The chain recombines TRBV28 with TRBJ1-6, with a possible D match to TRBD1 (5 bases). The germline V gene encodes CDR1 MDHEN and CDR2 SYDVKM. The CDR3 runs to 16 residues. V shed 6 bases and J shed 9 bases, with 21 bases lying between them. As DNA, the CDR3 is TGTGCCAGCAGCTTTTCGGGACCCCCGTCAAGTTCACCCCTCCACTTT. It specifies CASSFSGPPSSSPLHF.

The chain carries TRBV28 and TRBJ2-5, with TRBD2 matching 10 bases. Germline-derived CDR1 and CDR2 are MDHEN and SYDVKM. The CDR3 spans 16 residues. J lost 5 bases, V lost 2 bases, and 8 bases had no gene match. CDR3 nucleotide sequence: TGTGCCAGCAGTTTACGGGCTAGCGGGAGTCGGGAGACCCAGTACTTC. Its protein product is CASSLRASGSRETQYF.

The gene calls are TRBV20-1 and TRBJ2-3; D may correspond to TRBD1 or TRBD2 (6 bases each). The V end was cut by 0 bases, the J end by 4 bases, with 14 bases between. Germline CDR1 reads DFQATT; CDR2 reads SNEGSKA (reference sequence). The CDR3 sequence is 15 residues long. The CDR3, as DNA: TGCAGTGCTAGAGATCTGGGGGGCCGGGCAGATACGCAGTATTTT. Translating gives CSARDLGGRADTQYF.

The V call is TRBV28, the J call TRBJ2-7; unclear D gene. Germline V gene data show CDR1 as MDHEN and CDR2 as SYDVKM. V dropped 6 bases and J dropped 0 bases, with 9 bases sitting between them. This CDR3 has 13 residues. CDR3 DNA: TGTGCCAGCAGCTTGTCGAACTCCTACGAGCAGTACTTC. Translating it yields CASSLSNSYEQYF.

The J gene is TRBJ1-1, the V gene TRBV30; a possible D gene is TRBD1 (5 bases). CDR3 length: 14 amino acids. The germline CDR1 and CDR2 sequences are GTSNPN and SVGIG (reference sequence). V was cut by 3 bases and J by 5 bases, with 16 bases left in between. The CDR3 DNA reads TGTGCCTGGAGCGGGGCGGGGTGCAGGACTGAAGCTTTCTTT. This translates into CAWSGAGCRTEAFF. The variable domain in full, completed from reference TRBV30 and TRBJ1-1, reads SQTIHQWPATLVQPVGSPLSLECTVEGTSNPNLYWYRQAAGRGLQLLFYSVGIGQISSEVPQNLSASRPQDRQFILSSKKLLLSDSGFYLCAWSGAGCRTEAFFGQGTRLTVV.

The chain joins TRBV27 to TRBJ2-3; TRBD2 agrees at 11 bases. The CDR3 extends over 15 amino acids. Germline lookup yields CDR1 MNHEY and CDR2 SMNVEV (reference sequence). The V gene end was trimmed by 4 bases and the J gene end by 4 bases; junction bases not matched to a gene: 4. The CDR3 is CASSSLAGGADTQYF. In DNA form, the CDR3 reads TGTGCCAGCAGTTCCTTAGCGGGAGGGGCAGATACGCAGTATTTT.

The chain employs TRBV20-1 and TRBJ1-6; D remains unclear. The germline V gene has CDR1 DFQATT and CDR2 SNEGSKA (reference sequence). The length of the CDR3 is 14 residues. V lost 3 bases to trimming and J lost 7 bases, with 13 bases between them. CDR3 protein: CSASSTPGNSPLHF. CDR3 sequence (DNA): TGCAGTGCTAGCAGTACCCCGGGAAATTCACCCCTCCACTTT.

This chain joins TRBV20-1 and TRBJ2-1; TRBD2 matches 7 bases. J was trimmed by 13 bases and V by 0 bases; bases with no gene match: 18. Germline V gives CDR1 DFQATT, CDR2 SNEGSKA (reference sequence). The CDR3 spans 16 residues. The CDR3 DNA follows: TGCAGTGCTAGAGATATAAAGCTGAGAGGGCGGGAGCCCCAGTTCTTC. It codes for CSARDIKLRGREPQFF.

This clone was detected a few times. This chain joins TRBV24-1 and TRBJ2-5, with unresolved D. Germline V gene data show CDR1 as KGHDR and CDR2 as SFDVKD. V lost 3 bases and J lost 5, with 9 bases in between. The CDR3 has 13 amino acids. The CDR3 sequence is CATSDPPLETQYF. The CDR3 DNA reads TGTGCCACCAGTGATCCTCCCCTGGAGACCCAGTACTTC.

The V call is TRBV18, the J call TRBJ2-1; D ambiguous. This CDR3 has 13 residues. Germline CDR1 is KGHSH and CDR2 is LQKENI. V lost 3 bases and J lost 8, with 11 bases in between. The CDR3 DNA sequence: TGTGCCAGCTCACCGGGCAGCTTCTATGAGCAGTTCTTC. Encoded protein: CASSPGSFYEQFF.

The chain employs TRBV9 and TRBJ2-7; TRBD1 matches at 7 bases. The V gene's germline CDR1 is SGDLS and CDR2 YYNGEE. The CDR3 is made up of 15 amino acids. Unmatched junction bases numbered 9, after V lost 2 bases and J lost 4 bases. The CDR3 sequence: CASSVTGTASYEQYF. In DNA, the CDR3 is TGTGCCAGCAGCGTGACCGGGACAGCGTCTTACGAGCAGTACTTC. Together with reference TRBV9 and TRBJ2-7, the CDR3 gives the full variable domain: DSGVTQTPKHLITATGQRVTLRCSPRSGDLSVYWYQQSLDQGLQFLIQYYNGEERAKGNILERFSAQQFPDLHSELNLSSLELGDSALYFCASSVTGTASYEQYFGPGTRLTVT.

The V call is TRBV20-1, the J call TRBJ2-2; maybe TRBD2 (6 bases). Germline V CDR1 and CDR2: DFQATT, SNEGSKA (reference sequence). The CDR3 has 15 residues. V was cut by 6 bases and J by 0 bases, with 14 bases left in between. The CDR3 loop reads CSAILARANTGELFF. The CDR3, as DNA: TGCAGTGCAATCCTAGCGCGAGCGAACACCGGGGAGCTGTTTTTT.

This sequence joins TRBV5-1 and TRBJ2-6, with D uncertain. Germline loops: CDR1 SGHRS, CDR2 YFSETQ. The CDR3 is 14 amino acids. V lost 1 base and J lost 4, with 6 bases in between. CDR3 loop: CASSLSTGANVLTF. The CDR3 nucleotides read TGCGCCAGCAGCTTGTCGACAGGGGCCAACGTCCTGACTTTC.

This clone showed up just a few times. The chain carries TRBV15 and TRBJ1-1; no reliable D call. This CDR3 is built from 14 residues. Germline lookup yields CDR1 LNHNV and CDR2 YYDKDF (reference sequence). V was trimmed by 0 bases and J by 6 bases, leaving 11 bases between them. The CDR3 region has the DNA TGTGCCACCAGCAGAGATCGAAGGGCTGCTGAAGCTTTCTTT. Protein: CATSRDRRAAEAFF.

This clone was detected a few times. This chain links TRBV6-1 with TRBJ1-2, with D unclear. V lost 5 bases, J lost 4 bases, and 8 bases lay in between. CDR1 is MNHNS and CDR2 is SASEGT in the germline V gene. The CDR3 covers 12 residues. Written as DNA, the CDR3 is TGTGCCAGCAGTCAGACGGGCTATGGCTACACCTTC. The encoded protein is CASSQTGYGYTF.

This clone was seen a few times. The chain carries TRBV19 and TRBJ1-5; no definite D call. CDR3 size: 12 residues. The V and J ends lost 3 bases and 7 bases respectively, with 7 bases between them. Germline V gives CDR1 LNHDA, CDR2 SQIVND (reference sequence). The CDR3 nucleotides read TGTGCCAGTAGTATGCGATCCCAGCCCCAGCATTTT. It codes for CASSMRSQPQHF. The full variable domain, in which reference TRBV19 and TRBJ1-5 provide the parts outside the CDR3, is DGGITQSPKYLFRKEGQNVTLSCEQNLNHDAMYWYRQDPGQGLRLIYYSQIVNDFQKGDIAEGYSVSREKKESFPLTVTSAQKNPTAFYLCASSMRSQPQHFGDGTRLSIL.

This CDR3 reads CASSLTGTQPQHF. For the CDR3, the DNA is TGTGCCAGCAGCCTCACAGGGACTCAGCCCCAGCATTTT. The chain has TRBV2 and TRBJ1-5; tentative D call: TRBD1 (6 bases). V shed 6 bases and J shed 6 bases, with 12 bases lying between them. Germline values: CDR1 SNHLY, CDR2 FYNNEI. The CDR3 sequence is 13 residues long.

The J gene is TRBJ2-1, the V gene TRBV2; TRBD2 might be the D (5 bases). This CDR3 has 19 residues. Germline-derived CDR1 and CDR2 are SNHLY and FYNNEI. Trimming took 4 bases from V and 0 from J, leaving 22 bases between them. DNA for the CDR3: TGTGCCAGCAGTGCCCCCGCCGGAATAGCGCGTAGCTCCTACAATGAGCAGTTCTTC. It specifies CASSAPAGIARSSYNEQFF. The whole variable domain, filled in from reference TRBV2 and TRBJ2-1, reads EPEVTQTPSHQVTQMGQEVILRCVPISNHLYFYWYRQILGQKVEFLVSFYNNEISEKSEIFDDQFSVERPDGSNFTLKIRSTKLEDSAMYFCASSAPAGIARSSYNEQFFGPGTRLTVL.

The chain links TRBV27 to TRBJ2-5; weak D call: TRBD1 (5 bases). Per germline, CDR1 MNHEY and CDR2 SMNVEV (reference sequence). This CDR3 spans 16 amino acids. Trimming removed 5 bases from V and 3 bases from J, with 19 bases in between. This CDR3 reads CASSPIPGSQKETQYF. CDR3 DNA sequence: TGTGCCAGCAGTCCCATACCAGGGTCCCAAAAAGAGACCCAGTACTTC.

The V and J genes are TRBV27 and TRBJ2-7; D is unclear. The CDR3 is made up of 13 amino acids. Germline values: CDR1 MNHEY, CDR2 SMNVEV (reference sequence). The V and J ends lost 3 bases and 3 bases respectively, with 9 bases between them. For the CDR3, the DNA is TGTGCCAGCAGTTTCCTCCCAGACTACGAGCAGTACTTC. Translated: CASSFLPDYEQYF.

In its sample, this clone was seen a few times. The CDR3 coding sequence is TGTGCCAGTAGTAGAACTTGGGACGGCTACGAGCAGTACTTC. Its translation: CASSRTWDGYEQYF. V usage is TRBV19 and J usage is TRBJ2-7, with D perhaps given as TRBD1 or TRBD2 (5 bases each). CDR1 and CDR2 from the germline V gene are LNHDA and SQIVND (reference sequence). CDR3 size: 14 residues. Between the trimmed V and J ends, which lost 4 bases and 3 bases, there was a span of 13 bases.

This clone was observed a handful of times. This chain uses TRBV28 with TRBJ1-5; 8 nucleotides match TRBD1. Germline V gives CDR1 MDHEN, CDR2 SYDVKM. CDR3 length: 16 residues. V lost 6 bases, J lost 5 bases, and 12 bases stayed unmatched. The CDR3 loop reads CASRHDQGAGHQPQHF. CDR3 bases: TGTGCCAGCAGACATGATCAGGGGGCCGGACATCAGCCCCAGCATTTT.

The rearrangement uses TRBV20-1 and TRBJ1-6; D is possibly TRBD1 (6 bases). V shed 1 base and J shed 0 bases, with 10 bases lying between them. Germline CDR1 is DFQATT and CDR2 is SNEGSKA (reference sequence). CDR3 length: 16 residues. In nucleotides, the CDR3 is TGCAGTGCTAGAGCTCAGGGGAGCTCCTATAATTCACCCCTCCACTTT. Translated: CSARAQGSSYNSPLHF.

This clone was recorded a few times. The CDR3 loop is CSARDPDAGYTF. CDR3 coding DNA: TGCAGTGCTAGAGATCCTGACGCAGGCTACACCTTC. The chain recombines TRBV20-1 with TRBJ1-2; no reliable D call. The V gene's germline CDR1 is DFQATT and CDR2 SNEGSKA (reference sequence). V was cut by 0 bases and J by 8 bases, with 10 bases left in between. The CDR3 length is 12 residues.

This clone was seen a few times. The chain uses TRBV24-1 and TRBJ1-1; D remains ambiguous. V was shortened by 9 bases and J by 0 bases, with 10 bases between the two germline ends. Germline CDR1 reads KGHDR; CDR2 reads SFDVKD. The CDR3 contains 13 residues. The CDR3 DNA reads as TGTGCCACCTCGGGCTCTATGAACACTGAAGCTTTCTTT. Its translation: CATSGSMNTEAFF.

This clone was found a few times. This sample includes further DNA sequences coding for the same CDR3. This rearrangement joins TRBV20-1 to TRBJ1-1, with D perhaps TRBD1 (5 bases). Trimming pared 0 bases from V and 1 base from J, leaving 15 bases between. Germline V gene data show CDR1 as DFQATT and CDR2 as SNEGSKA (reference sequence). The CDR3 totals 16 residues. CDR3 in DNA: TGCAGTGCTAGAGACCCTTCGGGACGGCCGAACACTGAAGCTTTCTTT. This encodes CSARDPSGRPNTEAFF.

Only a few counts were recorded for this clone. The chain couples TRBV20-1 to TRBJ2-1; the D call may be TRBD1 or TRBD2 (5 bases each). The CDR3 consists of 12 residues. Germline CDR1 and CDR2: DFQATT and SNEGSKA (reference sequence). Trimming shortened V by 7 bases and J by 3 bases, and 10 bases separated the two germline ends. CDR3 region: CSGRTNYNEQFF. CDR3 DNA sequence: TGCAGTGGGAGGACAAACTACAATGAGCAGTTCTTC.

The chain employs TRBV28 and TRBJ2-2; no clear D gene. V shed 7 bases and J shed 0 bases, with 9 bases lying between them. The germline V gene has CDR1 MDHEN and CDR2 SYDVKM. The CDR3 is 14 residues long. CDR3 protein: CASIGGANTGELFF. The DNA of the CDR3 is TGTGCCAGCATAGGCGGAGCGAACACCGGGGAGCTGTTTTTT.

In nucleotides, the CDR3 is TGTGCCAGCAGCTTAGGGTACGGTTGGGGGGACAATGAGCAGTTCTTC. This codes for CASSLGYGWGDNEQFF. This chain links TRBV11-2 with TRBJ2-1; perhaps TRBD2 as D (6 bases). Trimming removed 1 base from V and 5 bases from J, with 15 bases in between. Germline lookup yields CDR1 SGHAT and CDR2 FQNNGV. This CDR3 comprises 16 residues.

This chain connects TRBV5-5 to TRBJ2-7; TRBD1 matches 8 bases. Germline values: CDR1 SGHKS, CDR2 YYEKEE (reference sequence). The trim removed 2 bases at V and 2 bases at J, leaving 6 bases unmatched. This CDR3 contains 15 residues. CDR3 sequence: CASSFNGQGAYEQYF. The CDR3 bases are TGTGCCAGCAGCTTCAATGGACAGGGCGCCTACGAGCAGTACTTC.